Each of the 10 T cell receptor beta chains below was sequenced from the same sample in a study of cytomegalovirus exposure and HLA in healthy donors. Sequencing was performed with immunoSEQ multiplex PCR; in TCRdb, only in-frame clones are kept and a portion is missing. Among fewer than 140,000 clones listed, around 89% were seen once. The sample comprised PBMCs. The receptors stem from a woman aged 18 to 35 in good health and CMV-seropositive.

V usage is TRBV11-1 and J usage is TRBJ1-3; a possible D gene is TRBD1 (6 bases). The CDR3 length is 18 residues. Trimming left V 4 bases short and J 0 bases short, with 19 bases between. Germline V gene lookup returns CDR1 SGHAT and CDR2 FQDESV (reference sequence). This chain's CDR3 is CASSSTVPRDISGNTIYF. DNA of the CDR3: TGTGCCAGCAGCTCCACTGTACCCCGGGACATCTCTGGAAACACCATATATTTT.

In DNA form, the CDR3 reads TGCAGCGTCGGGACAGGCGATTACAATGAGCAGTTCTTC. This sequence encodes CSVGTGDYNEQFF. The chain joins TRBV29-1 to TRBJ2-1, with 8 bases aligning to TRBD1. The germline V gene encodes CDR1 SQVTM and CDR2 ANQGSEA. V dropped 6 bases and J dropped 4; count of bases not matched to a gene: 5. The CDR3 spans 13 residues.

The V gene is TRBV18, the J gene TRBJ1-2, with 10 bases lining up with TRBD1. Germline-derived CDR1 and CDR2 are KGHSH and LQKENI. V lost 4 bases, J lost 3 bases, and 8 bases stayed unmatched. The CDR3 is made up of 16 amino acids. This chain's CDR3 is CASSQGQGVMDYGYTF. The CDR3 DNA reads TGTGCCAGCTCACAAGGACAGGGGGTAATGGACTATGGCTACACCTTC.

The gene calls are TRBV6-1 and TRBJ1-5; no clear D. The CDR3 has 14 residues. Trimming removed 7 bases from V and 0 bases from J, with 10 bases in between. Germline values: CDR1 MNHNS, CDR2 SASEGT. CDR3 coding DNA: TGTGCCAGCATCGTCCAGTATAGCAATCAGCCCCAGCATTTT. Translating it yields CASIVQYSNQPQHF.

This sequence joins TRBV11-1 and TRBJ2-7, with D possibly TRBD1 on 5 matching bases. CDR3 size: 12 residues. Deletions cut 2 bases from V and 4 bases from J, with 6 bases between. Germline values: CDR1 SGHAT, CDR2 FQDESV (reference sequence). This CDR3 reads CASSLQGYEQYF. As DNA, the CDR3 is TGTGCCAGCAGCTTACAGGGATACGAGCAGTACTTC. Full variable domain (remainder filled in from reference TRBV11-1 and TRBJ2-7): EAEVAQSPRYKITEKSQAVAFWCDPISGHATLYWYRQILGQGPELLVQFQDESVVDDSQLPKDRFSAERLKGVDSTLKIQPAELGDSAMYLCASSLQGYEQYFGPGTRLTVT.

V is TRBV6-6 and J is TRBJ2-2; TRBD1 might be the D (6 bases). V shed 7 bases and J shed 6 bases, with 9 bases lying between them. This CDR3 region has 12 residues. In germline, CDR1 is MNHNY, CDR2 SVGAGI (reference sequence). The CDR3 coding sequence is TGTGCCAGCACCGCAGGGGCCGGGGAGCTGTTTTTT. Its translation: CASTAGAGELFF.

The chain carries TRBV2 and TRBJ1-6; D is possibly TRBD1 (6 bases). V lost 1 base and J 0 bases, leaving 7 bases between the germline ends. The CDR3 is 16 amino acids. The germline gives CDR1 SNHLY, CDR2 FYNNEI. DNA of the CDR3: TGTGCCAGCAGTGAAGGGGGGCGCTCCTATAATTCACCCCTCCACTTT. Protein: CASSEGGRSYNSPLHF. The full variable domain, completed using reference TRBV2 and TRBJ1-6, is EPEVTQTPSHQVTQMGQEVILRCVPISNHLYFYWYRQILGQKVEFLVSFYNNEISEKSEIFDDQFSVERPDGSNFTLKIRSTKLEDSAMYFCASSEGGRSYNSPLHFGNGTRLTVT.

The rearrangement joins TRBV4-1 to TRBJ2-5; the D gene is possibly TRBD1 (6 bases). V was pared by 4 bases and J by 5 bases, with 20 bases between. In germline, CDR1 is MGHRA, CDR2 YSYEKL. The CDR3 covers 16 residues. CDR3 DNA: TGCGCCAGCAGCCCTAATTTTGGGGGCGAAGTGGAGACCCAGTACTTC. This translates into CASSPNFGGEVETQYF.

The CDR3 here is CASSPYRPGVNTGELFF. The CDR3 coding sequence is TGTGCCAGCAGTCCCTATCGCCCGGGGGTGAACACCGGGGAGCTGTTTTTT. The chain has TRBV7-2 and TRBJ2-2; possible D gene TRBD2, 6 bases. The CDR3 length is 17 residues. The V and J ends lost 6 bases and 1 base respectively, with 18 bases between them. CDR1 SGHTA and CDR2 FQGNSA come from the germline V gene.

This chain links TRBV7-2 with TRBJ1-3, with a possible D match to TRBD1 (6 bases). CDR1 SGHTA and CDR2 FQGNSA come from the germline V gene. V lost 5 bases, J lost 4 bases, and 15 bases lay in between. The CDR3 extends over 15 amino acids. CDR3: CASSQLGTPGNTIYF. The DNA for the CDR3 is TGTGCCAGCAGCCAACTAGGGACACCCGGAAACACCATATATTTT.